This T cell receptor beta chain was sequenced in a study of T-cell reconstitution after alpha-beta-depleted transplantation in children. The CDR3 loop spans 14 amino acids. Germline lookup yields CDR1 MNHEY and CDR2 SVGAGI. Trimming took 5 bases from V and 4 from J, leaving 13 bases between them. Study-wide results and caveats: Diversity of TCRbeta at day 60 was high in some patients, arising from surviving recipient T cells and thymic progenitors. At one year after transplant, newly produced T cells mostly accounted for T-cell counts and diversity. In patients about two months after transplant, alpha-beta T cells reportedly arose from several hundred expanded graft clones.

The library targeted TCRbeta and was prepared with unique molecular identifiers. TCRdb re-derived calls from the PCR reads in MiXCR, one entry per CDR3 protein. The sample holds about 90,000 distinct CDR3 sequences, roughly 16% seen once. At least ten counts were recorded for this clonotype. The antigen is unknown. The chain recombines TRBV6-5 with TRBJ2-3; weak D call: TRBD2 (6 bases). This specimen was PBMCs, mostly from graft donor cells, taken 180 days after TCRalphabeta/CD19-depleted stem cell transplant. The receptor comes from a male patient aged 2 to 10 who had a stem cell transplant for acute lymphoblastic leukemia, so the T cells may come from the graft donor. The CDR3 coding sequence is TGTGCCAGCAGTCCGGGGGTGTGGGCAGATACGCAGTATTTT. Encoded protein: CASSPGVWADTQYF.